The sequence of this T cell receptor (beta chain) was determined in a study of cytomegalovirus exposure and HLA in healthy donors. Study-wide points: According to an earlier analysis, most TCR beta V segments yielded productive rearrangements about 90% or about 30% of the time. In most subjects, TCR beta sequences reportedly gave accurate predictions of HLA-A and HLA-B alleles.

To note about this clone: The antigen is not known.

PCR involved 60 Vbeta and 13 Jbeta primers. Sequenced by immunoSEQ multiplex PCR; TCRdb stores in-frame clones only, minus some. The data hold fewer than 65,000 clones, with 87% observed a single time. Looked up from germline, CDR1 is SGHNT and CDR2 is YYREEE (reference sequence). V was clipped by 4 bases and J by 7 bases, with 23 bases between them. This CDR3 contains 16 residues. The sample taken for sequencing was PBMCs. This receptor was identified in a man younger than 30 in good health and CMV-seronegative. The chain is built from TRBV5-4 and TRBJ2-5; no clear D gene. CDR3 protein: CASSAAPVSPSGTQYF. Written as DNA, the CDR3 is TGTGCCAGCAGCGCCGCACCCGTCTCACCCTCCGGGACCCAGTACTTC.